Each of the 4 T cell receptor beta chains below was sequenced from the same sample in a study of T cell responses to AZD1222 COVID-19 vaccine. Generated by immunoSEQ multiplex PCR, the TCRdb table keeps only in-frame clones and is missing some. The sample holds fewer than 85,000 clones, 80% to 90% seen once. The sample here was peripheral blood, taken 28 days after the second AZD1222 dose. These receptors originate from an adult who received the AZD1222 COVID-19 vaccine.

The chain carries TRBV30 and TRBJ2-5; weak D call: TRBD2 (6 bases). This CDR3 contains 15 residues. Germline CDR1 reads GTSNPN; CDR2 reads SVGIG (reference sequence). Trimming stripped 2 bases from V and 2 bases from J, with 15 bases between. The CDR3 here is CAWSPGLGYQETQYF. In DNA, the CDR3 is TGTGCCTGGAGTCCGGGACTTGGTTATCAAGAGACCCAGTACTTC. The variable domain in full, completed from reference TRBV30 and TRBJ2-5, reads SQTIHQWPATLVQPVGSPLSLECTVEGTSNPNLYWYRQAAGRGLQLLFYSVGIGQISSEVPQNLSASRPQDRQFILSSKKLLLSDSGFYLCAWSPGLGYQETQYFGPGTRLLVL.

This clone has just one count. This chain connects TRBV11-2 to TRBJ1-4; possibly TRBD1 for D (6 bases). CDR1 and CDR2 (germline): SGHAT, FQNNGV. CDR3 length: 12 amino acids. V lost 8 bases to trimming and J lost 7 bases, with 11 bases between them. The CDR3 sequence is CASQPRGEKLFF. CDR3 in DNA: TGTGCCAGCCAGCCCAGGGGTGAAAAACTGTTTTTT.

The chain is built from TRBV28 and TRBJ1-2; 8 bases agree with TRBD1. With 5 bases clipped from V and 4 bases from J, the junction kept 15 bases outside the gene matches. Germline V CDR1 and CDR2: MDHEN, SYDVKM. The CDR3 consists of 17 residues. The chain's CDR3 is CASSSQFRTGYSYGYTF. CDR3 in DNA: TGTGCCAGCAGTAGTCAGTTTAGGACAGGGTACAGCTATGGCTACACCTTC.

This clone was seen a few times. This sequence joins TRBV29-1 and TRBJ1-1; 7 bases agree with TRBD1. This CDR3 has 15 amino acids. Germline lookup yields CDR1 SQVTM and CDR2 ANQGSEA. The V segment lost 4 bases and the J segment 3 bases; nucleotides outside the gene matches: 11. CDR3 sequence (DNA): TGCAGCGTTGGTACGCCAGGGGGTTGGGACACTGAAGCTTTCTTT. Translation gives CSVGTPGGWDTEAFF.